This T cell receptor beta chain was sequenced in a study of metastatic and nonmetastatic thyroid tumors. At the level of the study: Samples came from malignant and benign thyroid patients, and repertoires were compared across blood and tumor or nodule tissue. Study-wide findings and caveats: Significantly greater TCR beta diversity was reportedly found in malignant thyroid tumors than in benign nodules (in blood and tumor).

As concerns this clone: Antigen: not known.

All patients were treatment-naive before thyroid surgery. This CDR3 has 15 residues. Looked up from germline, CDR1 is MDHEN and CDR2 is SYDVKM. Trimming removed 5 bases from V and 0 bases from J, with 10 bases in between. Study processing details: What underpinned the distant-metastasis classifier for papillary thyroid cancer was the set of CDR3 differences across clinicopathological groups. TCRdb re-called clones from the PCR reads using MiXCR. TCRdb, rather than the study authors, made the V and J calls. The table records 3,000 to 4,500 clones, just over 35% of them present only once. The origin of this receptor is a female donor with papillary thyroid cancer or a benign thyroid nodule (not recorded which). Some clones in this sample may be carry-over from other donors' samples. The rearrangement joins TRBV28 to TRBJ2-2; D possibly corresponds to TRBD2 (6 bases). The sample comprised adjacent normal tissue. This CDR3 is CASSPSGANTGELFF. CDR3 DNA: TGTGCCAGCAGTCCGTCGGGGGCGAACACCGGGGAGCTGTTTTTT. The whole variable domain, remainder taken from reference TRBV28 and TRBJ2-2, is DVKVTQSSRYLVKRTGEKVFLECVQDMDHENMFWYRQDPGLGLRLIYFSYDVKMKEKGDIPEGYSVSREKKERFSLILESASTNQTSMYLCASSPSGANTGELFFGEGSRLTVL.